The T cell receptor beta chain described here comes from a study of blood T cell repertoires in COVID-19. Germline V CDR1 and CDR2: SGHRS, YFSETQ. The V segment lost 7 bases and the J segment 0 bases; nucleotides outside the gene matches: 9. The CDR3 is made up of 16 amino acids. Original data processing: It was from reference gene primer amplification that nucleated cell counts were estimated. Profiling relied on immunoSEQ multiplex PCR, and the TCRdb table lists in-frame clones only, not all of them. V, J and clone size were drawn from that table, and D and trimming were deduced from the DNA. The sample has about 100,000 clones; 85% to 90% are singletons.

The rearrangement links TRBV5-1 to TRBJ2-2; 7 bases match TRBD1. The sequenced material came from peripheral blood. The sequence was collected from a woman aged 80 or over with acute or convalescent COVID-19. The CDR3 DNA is TGCGCCAGCGCTATTAGGACAGGAACGAACACCGGGGAGCTGTTTTTT. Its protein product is CASAIRTGTNTGELFF.